These 8 T cell receptor beta chains share one sample of origin, sequenced in a study of metastatic and nonmetastatic thyroid tumors. No patient had received any treatment before thyroid surgery. TCRdb re-called clones from the PCR reads using MiXCR. There are about 28,000 clones in the sample; roughly 15% occur only once, and about 4.8% lies in the top ten. Material for sequencing was blood. The receptors shown here come from a female donor with papillary thyroid cancer or a benign thyroid nodule (not recorded which). Some clones in this sample may be carry-over from other donors' samples.

This clone was observed at least ten times. Just one base apart from a much larger clone, this may be a read error. Different DNA sequences within this sample yield the same CDR3. The rearrangement joins TRBV6-4 to TRBJ2-7; D gene uncertain. The CDR3 spans 12 residues. Germline V lookup: CDR1 MRHNA, CDR2 SNTAGT. The CDR3 here is CASSPRSYEQYF. The CDR3 DNA sequence: TGTGCCAGCAGTCCCCGCTCCTACGAACAGTACTTC.

V gene TRBV18 combines with J gene TRBJ1-1; D might be TRBD1 (5 bases). The CDR3 is made up of 15 amino acids. Germline assignment: CDR1 KGHSH and CDR2 LQKENI. Trimming shortened V by 0 bases and J by 1 base, and 9 bases separated the two germline ends. CDR3 nucleotides: TGTGCCAGCTCACCACCGTTCCAGGGGAACACTGAAGCTTTCTTT. Amino acids: CASSPPFQGNTEAFF. The full variable domain, rest sourced from reference TRBV18 and TRBJ1-1, is NAGVMQNPRHLVRRRGQEARLRCSPMKGHSHVYWYRQLPEEGLKFMVYLQKENIIDESGMPKERFSAEFPKEGPSILRIQQVVRGDSAAYFCASSPPFQGNTEAFFGQGTRLTVV.

This rearrangement joins TRBV6-2 or TRBV6-3 to TRBJ1-1, with TRBD1 matching over 7 bases. J lost 4 bases, V lost 5 bases, and 4 bases had no gene match. This CDR3 has 13 residues. Germline loops: CDR1 MNHEY, CDR2 SVGEGT. The DNA of the CDR3 is TGTGCCAGCAGTACCGCAGGGGGCACTGAAGCTTTCTTT. It translates to CASSTAGGTEAFF.

The table lists this clone with many counts. J is TRBJ2-2 and V is TRBV9; D is possibly TRBD2 (6 bases). V was clipped by 7 bases and J by 6 bases, with 22 bases between them. CDR3 length equals 16 residues. CDR1 SGDLS and CDR2 YYNGEE come from the germline V gene. The DNA for the CDR3 is TGTGCCAGCTCCCGGTGGAGGGTCTCAAGTTCCGGGGAGCTGTTTTTT. Protein product: CASSRWRVSSSGELFF.

This clone is judged medium-sized. The chain has TRBV12-3 or TRBV12-4 and TRBJ1-2; D is possibly TRBD1 (6 bases). This CDR3 contains 12 residues. V was pared by 6 bases and J by 11 bases, with 16 bases between. The CDR3: CASRGDTEGYTF. CDR3 nucleotide sequence: TGTGCCAGCAGAGGGGACACCGAGGGATACACCTTC.

By frequency in the sample, this clone is medium-sized. This chain joins TRBV6-2 or TRBV6-3 and TRBJ2-7, with D tentatively TRBD2 (5 bases). Germline V lookup: CDR1 MNHEY, CDR2 SVGEGT. The CDR3 sequence is 15 residues long. Trimming removed 5 bases at V and 3 bases at J, with 17 bases between. DNA of the CDR3: TGTGCCAGCAGTCCATTAGCTAGCAGTTTCTACGAGCAGTACTTC. This translates into CASSPLASSFYEQYF.

At least ten counts were recorded for this clone. This chain links TRBV6-2 or TRBV6-3 with TRBJ1-5, with D possibly TRBD1 on 6 matching bases. This CDR3 has 16 amino acids. Germline-derived CDR1 and CDR2 are MNHEY and SVGEGT. V was shortened by 4 bases and J by 6 bases, with 19 bases between the two germline ends. The CDR3 loop reads CASSWTELVTSQPQHF. The CDR3 DNA reads TGTGCCAGCAGTTGGACAGAATTAGTAACTAGTCAGCCCCAGCATTTT.

The chain recombines TRBV5-1 with TRBJ1-4, with 8 bases identical to TRBD1. V was clipped by 3 bases and J by 8 bases; unmatched bases: 6. Germline V gene data show CDR1 as SGHRS and CDR2 as YFSETQ. The CDR3 is 14 amino acids. The CDR3 spells CASSCGTGKEKLFF. The CDR3, as DNA: TGCGCCAGCAGCTGTGGGACAGGTAAAGAAAAACTGTTTTTT.